This is a list of T cell receptor beta chains from one sample in a study of blood T cell repertoires in COVID-19. Sequenced by immunoSEQ multiplex PCR; TCRdb stores in-frame clones only, minus some. The table lists 250,000 or so clones, around 87% of them singletons. The sequenced sample was peripheral blood. The receptors shown here come from a woman aged 55-69 years with COVID-19, enrolled during active disease. Both conserved end residues are part of each CDR3. Size tells how often a clone was seen (once, few, many) or the class of an expanded clone, and some rows leave it out.

V gene	clone size	J gene	CDR3 protein
TRBV28	-	TRBJ1-4	CASSPQTGKSEKLFF
TRBV19	once	TRBJ1-4	CASTPTRLTATNEKLFF
TRBV9	few	TRBJ1-5	CASSVAPGNQPQHF
TRBV28	-	TRBJ1-2	CASSAPRGGGDYGYTF
TRBV12-2	few	TRBJ2-2	CASRLSRLANTGELFF
TRBV30	-	TRBJ1-1	CAWSLTRGNTEAFF
TRBV28	-	TRBJ1-4	CASSPRRTGDEKLFF
TRBV7-9	-	TRBJ2-3	CASSLEGRGGNTDTQYF
TRBV7-9	-	TRBJ1-3	CASGLDRPGNTIYF
TRBV19	-	TRBJ1-6	CASRLDRGNSPLHF
TRBV10-3	once	TRBJ2-1	CAISESGTSGSTLNEQFF
TRBV30	-	TRBJ1-1	CAFGQLGTEAFF
TRBV10-1	-	TRBJ2-1	CASNSRVGEQFF
TRBV3-1/TRBV3-2	-	TRBJ2-1	CASSPPSGGAHEQFF
TRBV9	-	TRBJ2-4	CASSPDPGLINIQYF
TRBV24-1	-	TRBJ2-7	CATSDRTASYEQYF
TRBV28	-	TRBJ1-2	CASAMVGAGASAYGYTF
TRBV25-1	-	TRBJ1-1	CASSDFAIQGRTEAFF
TRBV28	-	TRBJ2-7	CASSPTSGFSYEQYF
TRBV20-1	-	TRBJ1-4	CSASQNRDEKLFF
TRBV9	few	TRBJ2-3	CASSVGTSVRHGGDTQYF
TRBV6-6	-	TRBJ1-1	CASSYPGGAESAFF
TRBV5-1	-	TRBJ1-6	CASSPAGGAGNSPLHF
TRBV19	few	TRBJ1-5	CASSLDFNQPQHF
TRBV6-5	few	TRBJ1-2	CASSRGQGALGYTF
TRBV7-2	few	TRBJ2-5	CASSSGLAGALRETQYF
TRBV19	-	TRBJ2-5	CASSIGGSTGGFLETQYF
TRBV4-2	-	TRBJ1-4	CASSREAQGDEKLFF
TRBV5-4	-	TRBJ2-3	CASSAGGVLSDTQYF
TRBV2	-	TRBJ1-5	CASKAGTGDNQPQHF
TRBV11-3	-	TRBJ2-3	CASSLGSGDEDTQYF
TRBV15	-	TRBJ2-1	CATSSANRDSQFF
TRBV2	-	TRBJ2-5	CASELAGATQYF
TRBV25-1	once	TRBJ1-2	CASTPSGGLGYGYTF
TRBV9	-	TRBJ1-6	CASSPKQGAGSPLHF
TRBV9	once	TRBJ1-2	CASSFGQNTGYTF
TRBV27	-	TRBJ1-5	CASGLIGDRAFFSNQPQHF
TRBV11-2	-	TRBJ2-3	CASSLTGGVADTQYF
TRBV5-5	once	TRBJ1-2	CASSLGGIYGYTF
TRBV18	-	TRBJ2-2	CASSPPSVLNTGELFF